Following are 10 T cell receptor beta chains from one sample sequenced in a study of response to subunit inactivated influenza vaccine. Each CDR3 protein gets one entry after TCRdb re-called the RT-PCR reads with MiXCR. The sample shows 600,000 to 850,000 distinct CDR3 sequences, 14% of them seen only once. Source: PBMCs from blood, taken 14 to 15 days before vaccination. The origin of the receptors is a man over 45 who received an inactivated influenza vaccine.

The table lists this clonotype with a few counts. The chain uses TRBV5-5 and TRBJ1-1; D is unresolved. Germline V CDR1 and CDR2: SGHKS, YYEKEE (reference sequence). The germline V and J ends were trimmed by 4 bases and 0 bases, with 16 bases remaining between them. The CDR3 contains 16 residues. CDR3 DNA sequence: TGTGCCAGCAGCGAGGCTGTAGGTGCAGTGAACACTGAAGCTTTCTTT. Translation gives CASSEAVGAVNTEAFF.

The sample holds a few counts of this clonotype. The chain is built from TRBV15 and TRBJ2-3, with a weak D call TRBD1 (5 bases). The germline CDR1 and CDR2 sequences are LNHNV and YYDKDF (reference sequence). The V gene lost 5 bases and the J gene lost 6 bases, with 15 bases spanning the gap. The CDR3 totals 14 residues. CDR3 protein: CATSVAQGPDTQYF. The CDR3 nucleotides read TGTGCCACCAGCGTTGCGCAGGGTCCCGATACGCAGTATTTT.

This clonotype was counted between two and nine times. The chain employs TRBV12-3 or TRBV12-4 and TRBJ2-2; 8 bases map to TRBD1. This CDR3 is built from 14 residues. Losses at the gene ends were 5 bases for V and 7 bases for J; bases not matched to a gene: 6. CDR3 residues: CASSRRGQGGELFF. The CDR3 nucleotides are TGTGCCAGCAGTCGCAGGGGGCAGGGCGGGGAGCTGTTTTTT.

This chain's CDR3 is CATSRVQSNTGELFF. DNA for the CDR3: TGTGCCACCAGCAGAGTCCAGTCGAACACCGGGGAGCTGTTTTTT. The chain employs TRBV15 and TRBJ2-2, with D hard to call. V dropped 1 base and J dropped 0 bases, with 6 bases sitting between them. The length of the CDR3 is 15 residues. From germline, CDR1 is LNHNV and CDR2 YYDKDF (reference sequence).

The chain joins TRBV2 to TRBJ2-4; the D is unclear. Trimming took off 6 bases at V and 0 bases at J, with 9 bases between the two ends. CDR1 SNHLY and CDR2 FYNNEI come from the germline V gene. This CDR3 is built from 14 residues. The CDR3 DNA sequence: TGTGCCAGCAGACTGCAGGTAGCCAAAAACATTCAGTACTTC. Protein sequence: CASRLQVAKNIQYF.

The rearrangement joins TRBV6-1 to TRBJ2-1; tentative D call: TRBD2 (5 bases). The germline gives CDR1 MNHNS, CDR2 SASEGT. This CDR3 contains 13 residues. Trimming took off 7 bases at V and 7 bases at J, with 14 bases between the two ends. The CDR3, as DNA: TGTGCCAGCACTGACGACGGGATAAATGAGCAGTTCTTC. This gives the protein CASTDDGINEQFF.

The CDR3 loop reads CSARGLAIVRTEAFF. The CDR3 nucleotides are TGCAGTGCTAGAGGCTTGGCGATAGTTAGGACTGAAGCTTTCTTT. The rearrangement uses TRBV20-1 and TRBJ1-1; D uncertain. The CDR3 is 15 residues long. The germline CDR1 and CDR2 sequences are DFQATT and SNEGSKA (reference sequence). Trimming stripped 1 base from V and 5 bases from J, with 17 bases between.

This clonotype has more than one count but fewer than ten. V usage is TRBV3-1 and J usage is TRBJ2-5, with D possibly being TRBD2 (5 bases). V shed 1 base and J shed 1 base, with 13 bases lying between them. In germline, CDR1 is LGHDT, CDR2 YNNKEL (reference sequence). There are 16 residues in the CDR3. The CDR3 region is CASSQGGSRAQETQYF. CDR3 DNA: TGTGCCAGCAGCCAAGGAGGATCGAGGGCCCAAGAGACCCAGTACTTC.

V and J are TRBV5-6 and TRBJ2-1; D gene ambiguous. V lost 0 bases and J lost 7, with 5 bases in between. The CDR3 extends over 12 amino acids. From germline, CDR1 is SGHDT and CDR2 YYEEEE. Written as DNA, the CDR3 is TGTGCCAGCAGCTTGGTTCCAAATGAGCAGTTCTTC. Amino acid sequence: CASSLVPNEQFF.

This clonotype was found a few times. The chain carries TRBV15 and TRBJ1-2; D possibly corresponds to TRBD1 (5 bases). Germline loops: CDR1 LNHNV, CDR2 YYDKDF (reference sequence). The CDR3 consists of 18 residues. Trimming took 0 bases from V and 0 from J, leaving 17 bases between them. CDR3 region: CATSRDTDQGRTNYGYTF. The DNA for the CDR3 is TGTGCCACCAGCAGAGATACGGATCAGGGACGGACTAACTATGGCTACACCTTC.